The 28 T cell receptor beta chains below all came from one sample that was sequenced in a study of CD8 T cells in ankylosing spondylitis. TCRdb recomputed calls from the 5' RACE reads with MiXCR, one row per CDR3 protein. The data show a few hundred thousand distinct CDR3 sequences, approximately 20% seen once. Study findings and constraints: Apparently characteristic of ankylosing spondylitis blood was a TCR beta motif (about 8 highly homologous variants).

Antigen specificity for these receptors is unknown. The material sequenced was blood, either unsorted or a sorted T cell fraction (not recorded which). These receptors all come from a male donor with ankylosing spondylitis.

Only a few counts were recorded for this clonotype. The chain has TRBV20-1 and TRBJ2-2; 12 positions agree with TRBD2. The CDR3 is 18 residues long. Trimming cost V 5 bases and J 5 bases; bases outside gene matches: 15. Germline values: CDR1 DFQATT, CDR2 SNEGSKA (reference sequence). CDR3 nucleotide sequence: TGCAGTGCTGGACCCGGTCGACTAGCGGGAGCTAAGACCGGGGAGCTGTTTTTT. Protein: CSAGPGRLAGAKTGELFF.

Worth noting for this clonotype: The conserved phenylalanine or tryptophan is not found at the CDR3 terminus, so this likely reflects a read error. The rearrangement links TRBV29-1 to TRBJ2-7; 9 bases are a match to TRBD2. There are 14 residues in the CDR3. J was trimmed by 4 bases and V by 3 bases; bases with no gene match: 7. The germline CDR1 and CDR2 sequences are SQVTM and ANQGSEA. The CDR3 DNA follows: TGCAGCGTTGATGAGGCGGGAGGGAGGTACGAGCAGTACTCC. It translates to CSVDEAGGRYEQYS.

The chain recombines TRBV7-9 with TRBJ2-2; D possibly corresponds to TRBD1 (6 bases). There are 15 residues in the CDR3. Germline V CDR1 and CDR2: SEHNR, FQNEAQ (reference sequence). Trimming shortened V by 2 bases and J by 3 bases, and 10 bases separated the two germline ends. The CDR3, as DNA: TGTGCCAGCAGCTTACCAGGGGTGTACACCGGGGAGCTGTTTTTT. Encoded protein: CASSLPGVYTGELFF. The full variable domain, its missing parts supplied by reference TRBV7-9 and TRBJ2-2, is DTGVSQNPRHKITKRGQNVTFRCDPISEHNRLYWYRQTLGQGPEFLTYFQNEAQLEKSRLLSDRFSAERPKGSFSTLEIQRTEQGDSAMYLCASSLPGVYTGELFFGEGSRLTVL.

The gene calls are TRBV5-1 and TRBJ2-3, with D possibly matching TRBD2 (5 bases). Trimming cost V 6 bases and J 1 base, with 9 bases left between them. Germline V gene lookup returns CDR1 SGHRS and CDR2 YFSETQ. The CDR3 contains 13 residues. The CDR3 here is CASKTTGTDTQYF. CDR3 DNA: TGCGCCAGCAAGACTACAGGCACAGATACGCAGTATTTT.

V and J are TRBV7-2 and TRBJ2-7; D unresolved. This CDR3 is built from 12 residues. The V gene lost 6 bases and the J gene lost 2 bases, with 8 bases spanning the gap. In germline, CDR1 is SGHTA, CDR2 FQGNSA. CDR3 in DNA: TGTGCCAGCAGTCTTGATACCTACGAGCAGTACTTC. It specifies CASSLDTYEQYF. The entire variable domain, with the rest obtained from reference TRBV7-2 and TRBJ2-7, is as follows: GAGVSQSPSNKVTEKGKDVELRCDPISGHTALYWYRQSLGQGLEFLIYFQGNSAPDKSGLPSDRFSAERTGGSVSTLTIQRTQQEDSAVYLCASSLDTYEQYFGPGTRLTVT.

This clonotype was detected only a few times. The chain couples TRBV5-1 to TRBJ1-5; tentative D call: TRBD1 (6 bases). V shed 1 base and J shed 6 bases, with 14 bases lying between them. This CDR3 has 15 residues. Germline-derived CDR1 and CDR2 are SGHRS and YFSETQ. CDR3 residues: CASSLTGTVGQPQHF. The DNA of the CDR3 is TGCGCCAGCAGCTTGACAGGGACGGTGGGTCAGCCCCAGCATTTT.

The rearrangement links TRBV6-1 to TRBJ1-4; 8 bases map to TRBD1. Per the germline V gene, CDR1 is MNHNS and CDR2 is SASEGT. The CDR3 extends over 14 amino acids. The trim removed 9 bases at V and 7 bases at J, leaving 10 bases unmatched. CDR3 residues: CASRPSGQAEKLFF. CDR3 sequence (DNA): TGTGCCAGTCGCCCGTCGGGACAGGCTGAAAAACTGTTTTTT.

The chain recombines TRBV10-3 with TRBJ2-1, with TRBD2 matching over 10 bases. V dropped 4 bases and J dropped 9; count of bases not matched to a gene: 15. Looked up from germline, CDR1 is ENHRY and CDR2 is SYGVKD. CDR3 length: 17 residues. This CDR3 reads CAISGSRDLAGAREQFF. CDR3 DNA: TGTGCCATCAGTGGATCAAGGGATCTAGCGGGAGCCCGTGAGCAGTTCTTC.

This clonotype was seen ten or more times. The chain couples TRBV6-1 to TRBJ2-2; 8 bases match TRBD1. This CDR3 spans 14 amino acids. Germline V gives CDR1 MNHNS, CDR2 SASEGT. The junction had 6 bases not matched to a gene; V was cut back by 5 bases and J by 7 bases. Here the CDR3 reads CASSRQGNDGELFF. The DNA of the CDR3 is TGTGCCAGCAGTCGACAGGGGAACGACGGGGAGCTGTTTTTT.

This chain's CDR3 is CASSLAGLAGSEQFF. DNA for the CDR3: TGTGCCAGCAGCTTAGCGGGACTAGCGGGAAGTGAGCAGTTCTTC. This rearrangement joins TRBV7-2 to TRBJ2-1; 13 bases match TRBD2. Germline CDR1 reads SGHTA; CDR2 reads FQGNSA. The J segment lost 9 bases and the V segment lost 0 bases, leaving 2 bases of the junction unmatched. The CDR3 runs 15 residues.

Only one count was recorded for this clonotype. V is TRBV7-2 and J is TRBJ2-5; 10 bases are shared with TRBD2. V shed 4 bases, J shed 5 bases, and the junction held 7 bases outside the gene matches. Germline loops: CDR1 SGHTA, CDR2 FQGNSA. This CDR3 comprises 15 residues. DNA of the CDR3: TGTGCCAGCAGCTGGAGCGGGAGGGCCCAGGAGACCCAGTACTTC. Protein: CASSWSGRAQETQYF.

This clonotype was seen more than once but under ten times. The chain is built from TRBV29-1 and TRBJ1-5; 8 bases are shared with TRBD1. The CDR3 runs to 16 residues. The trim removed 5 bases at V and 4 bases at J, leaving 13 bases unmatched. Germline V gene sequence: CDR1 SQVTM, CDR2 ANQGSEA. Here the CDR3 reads CSVRGTGLGWNQPQHF. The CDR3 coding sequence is TGCAGCGTTCGCGGGACAGGATTAGGGTGGAATCAGCCCCAGCATTTT.

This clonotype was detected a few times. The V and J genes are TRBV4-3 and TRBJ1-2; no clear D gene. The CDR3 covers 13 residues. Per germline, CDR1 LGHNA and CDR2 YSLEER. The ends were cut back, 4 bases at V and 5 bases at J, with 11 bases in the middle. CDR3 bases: TGCGCCAGCAGCCTGGACGGATCTTATGGCTACACCTTC. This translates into CASSLDGSYGYTF.

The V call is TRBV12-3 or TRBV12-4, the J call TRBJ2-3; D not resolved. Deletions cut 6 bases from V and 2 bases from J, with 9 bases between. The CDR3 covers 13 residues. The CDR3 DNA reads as TGTGCCAGCAGACCGCCGTTCACAGATACGCAGTATTTT. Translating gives CASRPPFTDTQYF.

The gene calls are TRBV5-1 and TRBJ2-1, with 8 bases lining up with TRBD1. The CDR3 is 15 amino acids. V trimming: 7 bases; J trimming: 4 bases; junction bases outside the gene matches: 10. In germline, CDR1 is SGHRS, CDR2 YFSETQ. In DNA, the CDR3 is TGCGCCAGCGGACTGGGACAGGTCCTTTACAATGAGCAGTTCTTC. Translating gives CASGLGQVLYNEQFF.

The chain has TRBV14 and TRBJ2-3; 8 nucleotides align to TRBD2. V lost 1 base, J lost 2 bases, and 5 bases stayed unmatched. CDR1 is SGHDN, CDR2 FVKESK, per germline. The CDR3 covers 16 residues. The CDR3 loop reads CASSQVGAGDTDTQYF. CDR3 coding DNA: TGTGCCAGCAGCCAAGTGGGAGCGGGGGACACAGATACGCAGTATTTT.

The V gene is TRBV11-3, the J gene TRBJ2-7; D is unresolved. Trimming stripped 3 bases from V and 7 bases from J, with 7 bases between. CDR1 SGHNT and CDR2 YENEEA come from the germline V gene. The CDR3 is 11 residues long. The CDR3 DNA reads TGTGCCAGCAGCTTCGGTAGGGAGCAGTACTTC. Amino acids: CASSFGREQYF.

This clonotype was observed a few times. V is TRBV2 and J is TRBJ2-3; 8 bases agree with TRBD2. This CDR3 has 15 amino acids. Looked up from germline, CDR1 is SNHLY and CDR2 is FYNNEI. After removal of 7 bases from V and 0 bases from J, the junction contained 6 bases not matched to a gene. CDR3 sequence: CASTKLAASTDTQYF. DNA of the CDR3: TGTGCCAGCACCAAACTAGCGGCTAGCACAGATACGCAGTATTTT.

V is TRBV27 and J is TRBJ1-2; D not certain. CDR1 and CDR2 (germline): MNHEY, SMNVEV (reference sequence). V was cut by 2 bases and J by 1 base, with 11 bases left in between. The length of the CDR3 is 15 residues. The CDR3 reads CASSLNRGVNYGYTF. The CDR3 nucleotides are TGTGCCAGCAGTTTAAATCGGGGTGTTAACTATGGCTACACCTTC.

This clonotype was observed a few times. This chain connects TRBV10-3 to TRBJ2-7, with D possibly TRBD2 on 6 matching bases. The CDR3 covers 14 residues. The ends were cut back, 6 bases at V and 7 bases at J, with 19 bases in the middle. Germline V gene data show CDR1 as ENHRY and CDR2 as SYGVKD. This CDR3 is CAIRDSGGYGEQYF. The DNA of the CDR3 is TGTGCCATCAGGGACTCTGGGGGGTATGGGGAGCAGTACTTC.

For the CDR3, the DNA is TGCAGCGTAGCTACTAGCGGGTGGTACGAGCAGTACTTC. Translating gives CSVATSGWYEQYF. The chain combines TRBV29-1 with TRBJ2-7; 9 nucleotides align to TRBD2. Germline loops: CDR1 SQVTM, CDR2 ANQGSEA. The ends lost 6 bases at V and 4 bases at J; junction bases unmatched: 7. The CDR3 contains 13 residues.

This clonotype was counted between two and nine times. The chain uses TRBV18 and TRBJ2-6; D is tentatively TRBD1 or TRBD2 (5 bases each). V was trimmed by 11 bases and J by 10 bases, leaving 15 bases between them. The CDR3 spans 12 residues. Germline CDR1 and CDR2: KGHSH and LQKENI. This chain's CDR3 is CAGRGLLNVLTF. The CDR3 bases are TGTGCCGGCCGGGGCTTATTAAACGTCCTGACTTTC.

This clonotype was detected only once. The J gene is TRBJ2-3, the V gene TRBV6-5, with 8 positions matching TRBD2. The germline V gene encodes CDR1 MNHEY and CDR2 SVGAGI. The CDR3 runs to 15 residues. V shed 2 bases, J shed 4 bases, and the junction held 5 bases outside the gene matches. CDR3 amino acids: CASSYTGGNADTQYF. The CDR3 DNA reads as TGTGCCAGCAGTTACACGGGAGGGAACGCAGATACGCAGTATTTT.

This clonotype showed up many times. The CDR3 region has the DNA TGCAGTGCCTCAGCGACTAGCGGAACCTACGAGCAGTACTTC. Translation gives CSASATSGTYEQYF. V usage is TRBV20-1 and J usage is TRBJ2-7, with 9 bases aligning to TRBD2. V gave up 6 bases and J gave up 2 bases; unmatched junction bases: 8. CDR1 and CDR2 (germline): DFQATT, SNEGSKA (reference sequence). The CDR3 is 14 amino acids.

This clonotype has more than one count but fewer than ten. The CDR3 DNA follows: TGTGCCAGCAGCAAAGTGGGGTGGGCGGACTACAATGAGCAGTTCTTC. Translated, it gives CASSKVGWADYNEQFF. The chain recombines TRBV21-1 with TRBJ2-1; the table's D call, TRBD2, has no DNA check behind it. TRBV21-1 is a known pseudogene. The CDR3 runs 16 residues.

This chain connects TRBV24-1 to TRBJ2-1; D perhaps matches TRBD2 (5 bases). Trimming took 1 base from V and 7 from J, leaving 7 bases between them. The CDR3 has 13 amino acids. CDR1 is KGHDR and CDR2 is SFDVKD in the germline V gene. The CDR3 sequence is CATSDLAENEQFF. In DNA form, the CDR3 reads TGTGCCACCAGTGATTTAGCGGAAAATGAGCAGTTCTTC.

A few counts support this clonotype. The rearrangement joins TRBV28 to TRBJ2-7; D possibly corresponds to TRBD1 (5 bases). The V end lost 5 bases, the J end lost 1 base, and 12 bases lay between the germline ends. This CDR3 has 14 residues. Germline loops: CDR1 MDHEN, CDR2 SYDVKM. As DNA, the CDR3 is TGTGCCAGCAGTCCCGTGGGGCCATCCTACGAGCAGTACTTC. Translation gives CASSPVGPSYEQYF. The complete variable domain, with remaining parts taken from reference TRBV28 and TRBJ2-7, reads DVKVTQSSRYLVKRTGEKVFLECVQDMDHENMFWYRQDPGLGLRLIYFSYDVKMKEKGDIPEGYSVSREKKERFSLILESASTNQTSMYLCASSPVGPSYEQYFGPGTRLTVT.

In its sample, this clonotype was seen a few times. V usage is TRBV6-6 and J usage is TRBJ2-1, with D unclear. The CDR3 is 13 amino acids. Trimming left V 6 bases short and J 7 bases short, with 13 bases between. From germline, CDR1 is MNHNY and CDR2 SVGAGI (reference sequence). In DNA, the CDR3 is TGTGCCAGCAGCCTAGACCACGATAATGAGCAGTTCTTC. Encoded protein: CASSLDHDNEQFF.